These 8 T cell receptor beta chains originate from one sample sequenced in a study of T-cell memory formation after mild COVID-19. Via MiXCR, TCRdb re-called the 5' RACE reads, giving one row per CDR3 protein. The table lists about 440,000 distinct CDR3 sequences, about 20% of them singletons, with 8.4% in the top ten. Sequencing was done on a sample of PBMCs or a T cell subset sorted from them (not recorded which). The receptor source for this set is an adult woman who had mild COVID-19 (a few samples of this study predate the infection). Cell type and time point are not known.

This clonotype was seen at least ten times. The chain has TRBV2 and TRBJ1-4; tentative D call: TRBD1 (5 bases). V was trimmed by 0 bases and J by 10 bases, leaving 12 bases between them. This CDR3 spans 14 amino acids. CDR1 is SNHLY, CDR2 FYNNEI, per germline. The CDR3 DNA reads as TGTGCCAGCAGTGAAGCGCTAAGCGGGGGAAAACTGTTTTTT. Translated, it gives CASSEALSGGKLFF.

In this sample, this clonotype turned up a few times. The V call is TRBV5-1, the J call TRBJ1-1, with 10 nucleotides matching TRBD1. The length of the CDR3 is 15 residues. The germline CDR1 and CDR2 sequences are SGHRS and YFSETQ. Germline trimming cut 5 bases from V and 5 bases from J; bases unmatched to any gene: 9. The chain's CDR3 is CASSTGQGSWTEAFF. DNA of the CDR3: TGCGCCAGCAGTACGGGACAGGGGTCGTGGACTGAAGCTTTCTTT.

This clonotype was observed a handful of times. This chain uses TRBV5-1 with TRBJ2-7; D perhaps matches TRBD2 (5 bases). The germline CDR1 and CDR2 sequences are SGHRS and YFSETQ. Trimming removed 0 bases at V and 3 bases at J, with 10 bases between. The CDR3 length is 14 residues. The chain's CDR3 is CASSLDPGVYEQYF. The CDR3 DNA reads as TGCGCCAGCAGCTTGGACCCCGGGGTCTACGAGCAGTACTTC.

CDR3 nucleotide sequence: TGTGCCAGCAGCATTGACAGGGAACAAACCTACGAGCAGTACTTC. It translates to CASSIDREQTYEQYF. The chain couples TRBV6-5 to TRBJ2-7, with 7 nucleotides matching TRBD1. Per germline, CDR1 MNHEY and CDR2 SVGAGI. This CDR3 has 15 residues. The trim removed 6 bases at V and 2 bases at J, leaving 10 bases unmatched.

This clonotype was detected many times. The chain uses TRBV18 and TRBJ1-1; 7 nucleotides agree with TRBD1. This CDR3 contains 13 residues. Germline trimming cut 4 bases from V and 1 base from J; bases unmatched to any gene: 0. Germline CDR1 and CDR2: KGHSH and LQKENI. The CDR3 reads CASSRQGNTEAFF. CDR3 in DNA: TGTGCCAGCTCACGACAGGGGAACACTGAAGCTTTCTTT.

This clonotype was counted only a few times. The chain uses TRBV29-1 and TRBJ1-3; D possibly corresponds to TRBD1 (5 bases). Deletions cut 3 bases from V and 0 bases from J, with 15 bases between. The CDR3 loop spans 16 amino acids. Germline values: CDR1 SQVTM, CDR2 ANQGSEA. The CDR3 region has the DNA TGCAGCGTTGACCCTGACGAGGGGAACTCTGGAAACACCATATATTTT. This gives the protein CSVDPDEGNSGNTIYF.

The sample holds a few counts of this clonotype. This rearrangement joins TRBV27 to TRBJ2-3; D possibly corresponds to TRBD2 (6 bases). Germline CDR1 reads MNHEY; CDR2 reads SMNVEV (reference sequence). CDR3 length: 15 amino acids. Between the trimmed V and J ends, which lost 5 bases and 2 bases, there was a span of 14 bases. DNA for the CDR3: TGTGCCAGCAGTCCCATAGCGGAACCCACAGATACGCAGTATTTT. Protein sequence: CASSPIAEPTDTQYF.

V and J are TRBV4-3 and TRBJ2-7; 10 bases agree with TRBD2. Germline V lookup: CDR1 LGHNA, CDR2 YSLEER. Germline trimming cut 0 bases from V and 1 base from J; bases unmatched to any gene: 6. The length of the CDR3 is 17 residues. The CDR3 reads CASSQEASGSGSYEQYF. The CDR3 DNA sequence: TGCGCCAGCAGCCAAGAGGCTAGCGGGAGCGGGTCCTACGAGCAGTACTTC.